These 14 T cell receptor beta chains share one sample of origin, sequenced in a study of blood T cell repertoires in COVID-19. Sequencing used immunoSEQ multiplex PCR; TCRdb keeps in-frame clones, though not all of them. This sample carries roughly 240,000 clones, around 82% of them seen once, and the ten largest clones take less than 4%. Material: PBMCs or T cells enriched from blood (not recorded which). Every receptor here comes from a woman in her thirties or forties who had been exposed to COVID-19.

This clone appeared once. CDR3 residues: CASSQGQAGYTF. The CDR3 DNA is TGTGCCAGCAGCCAAGGGCAGGCTGGCTACACCTTC. The V gene is TRBV3-1 (or the pseudogene TRBV3-2), the J gene TRBJ1-2; no definite D call. In germline, CDR1 is LGHDT, CDR2 YNNKEL (reference sequence). The CDR3 is 12 residues long. V lost 1 base to trimming and J lost 7 bases, with 7 bases between them.

J is TRBJ1-4 and V is TRBV2; the D gene is possibly TRBD1 (5 bases). Per germline, CDR1 SNHLY and CDR2 FYNNEI. V lost 6 bases, J lost 9 bases, and 17 bases lay in between. This CDR3 is built from 14 residues. The CDR3, as DNA: TGTGCCAGCAGACGGACCCTAGGGGTTCAAAAACTGTTTTTT. It translates to CASRRTLGVQKLFF.

This chain connects TRBV4-1 to TRBJ1-6, with D perhaps TRBD1 (6 bases). This CDR3 has 16 amino acids. The V end lost 2 bases, the J end lost 0 bases, and 8 bases lay between the germline ends. CDR1 and CDR2 (germline): MGHRA, YSYEKL. This chain's CDR3 is CASSQTGSSYNSPLHF. The CDR3 bases are TGCGCCAGCAGCCAAACAGGGAGCTCCTATAATTCACCCCTCCACTTT.

The rearrangement joins TRBV19 to TRBJ1-2, with D perhaps matching TRBD1 (5 bases). This CDR3 comprises 17 residues. V lost 4 bases to trimming and J lost 7 bases, with 25 bases between them. Germline CDR1 and CDR2: LNHDA and SQIVND (reference sequence). The CDR3 loop is CASSTNPSIGGTAGYTF. The DNA of the CDR3 is TGTGCCAGTAGTACAAACCCGTCAATCGGCGGGACGGCTGGCTACACCTTC.

The chain couples TRBV7-2 to TRBJ1-2, with D perhaps matching TRBD1 (5 bases). The V end lost 1 base, the J end lost 4 bases, and 13 bases lay between the germline ends. CDR3 length: 15 residues. CDR1 is SGHTA and CDR2 is FQGNSA in the germline V gene. CDR3 sequence (DNA): TGTGCCAGCAGCTTAGATAGGCAGGGCTCCTATGGCTACACCTTC. This gives the protein CASSLDRQGSYGYTF.

This clone was seen only a few times. The V and J genes are TRBV7-8 and TRBJ2-2; tentative D call: TRBD2 (5 bases). The CDR3 extends over 16 amino acids. In germline, CDR1 is SGHVS, CDR2 FQNEAQ. Trimming took off 1 base at V and 0 bases at J, with 9 bases between the two ends. CDR3: CASSLGGQANTGELFF. The CDR3 DNA is TGTGCCAGCAGCTTAGGCGGGCAGGCGAACACCGGGGAGCTGTTTTTT.

The genes are TRBV29-1 and TRBJ2-3; D gene ambiguous. There are 13 residues in the CDR3. CDR1 is SQVTM, CDR2 ANQGSEA, per germline. The V gene lost 4 bases and the J gene lost 3 bases, with 11 bases spanning the gap. CDR3 in DNA: TGCAGCGTTGCCCATCTTAGAACAGATACGCAGTATTTT. This encodes CSVAHLRTDTQYF.

The rearrangement joins TRBV4-3 to TRBJ1-4; a weak D match, TRBD1 (5 bases). The germline V gene encodes CDR1 LGHNA and CDR2 YSLEER. Trimming stripped 0 bases from V and 8 bases from J, with 13 bases between. This CDR3 spans 15 amino acids. The CDR3 region is CASSQDDQGGEKLFF. CDR3 bases: TGCGCCAGCAGCCAAGATGATCAGGGAGGGGAAAAACTGTTTTTT.

V is TRBV11-2 and J is TRBJ1-2; no firm D call. The CDR3 extends over 13 amino acids. Trimming pared 5 bases from V and 8 bases from J, leaving 15 bases between. Germline CDR1 SGHAT, CDR2 FQNNGV. The CDR3 loop reads CASSQSFGEGYTF. Written as DNA, the CDR3 is TGTGCCAGCAGCCAGAGCTTCGGGGAGGGCTACACCTTC.

The table lists this clone with a count of one. The chain carries TRBV11-1 and TRBJ2-7, with TRBD2 matching 10 bases. V was clipped by 5 bases and J by 4 bases; unmatched bases: 11. CDR1 is SGHAT, CDR2 FQDESV, per germline (reference sequence). CDR3 length: 16 residues. The CDR3 protein is CASSPPSGGVTYEQYF. CDR3 DNA sequence: TGTGCCAGCAGCCCACCAAGCGGGGGGGTTACTTACGAGCAGTACTTC.

The V and J genes are TRBV29-1 and TRBJ2-5; tentative D call: TRBD2 (6 bases). The CDR3 is 14 residues long. Germline CDR1 and CDR2: SQVTM and ANQGSEA. The V and J ends lost 3 bases and 4 bases respectively, with 15 bases between them. CDR3 in amino acids: CSVEVVNGGETQYF. The CDR3 DNA sequence: TGCAGCGTTGAGGTCGTTAACGGGGGAGAGACCCAGTACTTC.

The chain is built from TRBV27 and TRBJ1-2; tentatively, D is TRBD1 (6 bases). The V gene lost 3 bases and the J gene lost 1 base, with 9 bases spanning the gap. The CDR3 spans 14 residues. Germline V gene lookup returns CDR1 MNHEY and CDR2 SMNVEV (reference sequence). The CDR3 spells CASSFNRDNYGYTF. CDR3 bases: TGTGCCAGCAGTTTCAACAGGGATAACTATGGCTACACCTTC.

The rearrangement joins TRBV19 to TRBJ2-7, with D uncertain. Trimming took off 6 bases at V and 6 bases at J, with 12 bases between the two ends. The CDR3 is 12 residues long. Germline loops: CDR1 LNHDA, CDR2 SQIVND (reference sequence). The CDR3 DNA follows: TGTGCCAGTAGCACCCGCCCCGGCGAGCAGTACTTC. Protein product: CASSTRPGEQYF.

V and J are TRBV7-8 and TRBJ1-1; D unresolved. CDR1 and CDR2 (germline): SGHVS, FQNEAQ. Trimming pared 5 bases from V and 8 bases from J, leaving 18 bases between. The CDR3 runs to 14 residues. The CDR3 DNA reads TGTGCCAGCAGCCCTAACCCATCCAACGCCGAAGCTTTCTTT. This encodes CASSPNPSNAEAFF.